The 13 T cell receptor beta chains in this list originate from one sample, sequenced in a study of CD8+CD57+ T cells in acquired aplastic anemia. Whoever was chosen for sequencing had shown CD8+CD57+ cell expansion by flow cytometry. According to the study, genomic DNA was the template for TCR beta VDJ and CDR3 profiling. Each CDR3 protein is one row after TCRdb ran MiXCR on the reads. This table has 75,000 to 80,000 distinct CDR3 sequences, roughly 72% appearing once. The specimen sequenced was sorted CD4+, CD8+, or CD8+CD57+ T cells (not recorded which) from PBMCs. All receptors come from a human donor with aplastic anemia.

The V and J genes are TRBV20-1 and TRBJ1-6; TRBD1 might be the D (6 bases). Germline V lookup: CDR1 DFQATT, CDR2 SNEGSKA (reference sequence). V was shortened by 6 bases and J by 6 bases, with 15 bases between the two germline ends. This CDR3 contains 14 residues. The CDR3 is CSAGLGGTNSPLHF. In DNA form, the CDR3 reads TGCAGTGCAGGCCTAGGGGGGACTAATTCACCCCTCCACTTT.

V is TRBV10-3 and J is TRBJ1-1, with TRBD1 matching over 8 bases. There are 13 residues in the CDR3. CDR1 is ENHRY, CDR2 SYGVKD, per germline. V lost 3 bases and J lost 8; bases outside the gene matches: 5. The CDR3 nucleotides are TGTGCCATCAGTGATCCGGACAGGGCGGAAGCTTTCTTT. Its translation: CAISDPDRAEAFF.

In its sample, this clonotype was seen a few times. J is TRBJ2-3 and V is TRBV5-1; TRBD2 matches at 9 bases. Trimming at V came to 3 bases and at J to 1 base, leaving 0 bases not matched to a gene. This CDR3 is 14 amino acids long. Germline CDR1 is SGHRS and CDR2 is YFSETQ. In DNA, the CDR3 is TGCGCCAGCAGCTGGACTAGCGGCACAGATACGCAGTATTTT. It codes for CASSWTSGTDTQYF.

The chain has TRBV10-3 and TRBJ2-5, with TRBD2 identical over 7 bases. CDR1 ENHRY and CDR2 SYGVKD come from the germline V gene. CDR3 length: 15 amino acids. V dropped 6 bases and J dropped 4; count of bases not matched to a gene: 11. CDR3 residues: CAIRGPGLPGETQYF. DNA for the CDR3: TGTGCCATCAGGGGACCGGGACTACCAGGAGAGACCCAGTACTTC.

This clonotype was detected only a few times. The chain uses TRBV10-3 and TRBJ1-6; weak D call: TRBD1 (5 bases). V lost 0 bases and J 8 bases, leaving 8 bases between the germline ends. The germline V gene has CDR1 ENHRY and CDR2 SYGVKD. CDR3 length: 14 residues. CDR3 sequence reads: CAISESGGDSPLHF. In nucleotides, the CDR3 is TGTGCCATCAGTGAGTCAGGAGGGGATTCACCCCTCCACTTT.

The chain recombines TRBV20-1 with TRBJ2-1; TRBD2 might be the D (6 bases). TRBJ2-5 matches the DNA end more closely, so the J call is doubtful. CDR1 is DFQATT and CDR2 is SNEGSKA in the germline V gene (reference sequence). CDR3 size: 15 residues. In DNA form, the CDR3 reads TGCAGTGCTCCCTCGGGACTCCTACCCTCAGGGACCCAGTACTTC. This codes for CSAPSGLLPSGTQYF.

The genes are TRBV5-1 and TRBJ2-7, with 11 bases matching TRBD2. The V and J ends lost 2 bases and 2 bases, in that order; junction bases with no gene match: 6. The CDR3 has 16 amino acids. CDR1 is SGHRS and CDR2 is YFSETQ in the germline V gene. CDR3 nucleotide sequence: TGCGCCAGCAGCTTCTCAGGGACTAGCGGCCCCTACGAGCAGTACTTC. It translates to CASSFSGTSGPYEQYF.

This clonotype has a handful of counts. This sequence joins TRBV2 and TRBJ1-2; D is uncertain. Per germline, CDR1 SNHLY and CDR2 FYNNEI. V was clipped by 7 bases and J by 5 bases, with 11 bases between them. CDR3 size: 12 residues. The DNA of the CDR3 is TGTGCCAGCAACCCAGAGACTTATGGCTACACCTTC. It encodes CASNPETYGYTF.

The chain carries TRBV19 and TRBJ2-3; TRBD1 aligns across 11 bases. The CDR3 has 15 amino acids. J gave up 2 bases and V 5 bases, and 3 bases lay outside the gene matches. From germline, CDR1 is LNHDA and CDR2 SQIVND (reference sequence). The CDR3 loop is CASSVDRGHTDTQYF. The CDR3 DNA reads TGTGCCAGTAGTGTGGACAGGGGGCACACAGATACGCAGTATTTT. The full variable domain, in which reference TRBV19 and TRBJ2-3 provide the parts outside the CDR3, is DGGITQSPKYLFRKEGQNVTLSCEQNLNHDAMYWYRQDPGQGLRLIYYSQIVNDFQKGDIAEGYSVSREKKESFPLTVTSAQKNPTAFYLCASSVDRGHTDTQYFGPGTRLTVL.

This chain uses TRBV10-2 with TRBJ2-5, with TRBD2 as a possible D gene (6 bases). This CDR3 is built from 16 residues. Trimming left V 6 bases short and J 5 bases short, with 22 bases between. Germline assignment: CDR1 WSHSY and CDR2 SAAADI. The CDR3 protein is CASSGGAGITWETQYF. The CDR3 DNA follows: TGCGCCAGCAGCGGGGGTGCGGGTATTACGTGGGAGACCCAGTACTTC.

In this sample, this clonotype turned up many times. The chain joins TRBV11-2 to TRBJ2-3; the D call may be TRBD1 or TRBD2 (5 bases each). CDR1 and CDR2 (germline): SGHAT, FQNNGV. This CDR3 contains 16 residues. Trimming shortened V by 1 base and J by 4 bases, and 15 bases separated the two germline ends. Written as DNA, the CDR3 is TGTGCCAGCAGCTTAGGGGCTGGGGGAGTGGCAGATACGCAGTATTTT. It is translated as CASSLGAGGVADTQYF.

V is TRBV20-1 and J is TRBJ1-6, with D tentatively TRBD1 (5 bases). Germline assignment: CDR1 DFQATT and CDR2 SNEGSKA (reference sequence). This CDR3 has 12 residues. Trimming took 4 bases from V and 10 from J, leaving 11 bases between them. The CDR3 DNA follows: TGCAGTGCTAAGGTCGAGGGGTCACCCCTCCACTTT. This codes for CSAKVEGSPLHF.

The CDR3 sequence is CASSLGTPVRGYTF. The CDR3 DNA reads as TGTGCCAGCAGCCTCGGGACCCCCGTGCGGGGCTACACCTTC. The V call is TRBV7-4, the J call TRBJ1-2, with D maybe TRBD1 (5 bases). The CDR3 is made up of 14 amino acids. V was shortened by 5 bases and J by 8 bases, with 18 bases between the two germline ends. CDR1 is SGHVT and CDR2 is SQSDAQ in the germline V gene.